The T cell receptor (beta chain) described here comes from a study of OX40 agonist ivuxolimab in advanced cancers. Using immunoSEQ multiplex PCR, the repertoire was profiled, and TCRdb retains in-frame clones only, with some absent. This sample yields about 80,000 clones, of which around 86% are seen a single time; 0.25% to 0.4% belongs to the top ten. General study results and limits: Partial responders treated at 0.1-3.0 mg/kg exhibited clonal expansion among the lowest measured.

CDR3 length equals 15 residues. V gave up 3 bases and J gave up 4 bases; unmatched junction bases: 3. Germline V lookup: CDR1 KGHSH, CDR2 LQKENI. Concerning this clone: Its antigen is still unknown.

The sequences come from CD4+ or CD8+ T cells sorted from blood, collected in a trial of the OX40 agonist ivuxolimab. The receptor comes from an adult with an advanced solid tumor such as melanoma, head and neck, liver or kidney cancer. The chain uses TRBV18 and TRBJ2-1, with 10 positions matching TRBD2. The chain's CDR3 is CASSPPGLAYNEQFF. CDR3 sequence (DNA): TGTGCCAGCTCACCTCCGGGACTAGCGTACAATGAGCAGTTCTTC.